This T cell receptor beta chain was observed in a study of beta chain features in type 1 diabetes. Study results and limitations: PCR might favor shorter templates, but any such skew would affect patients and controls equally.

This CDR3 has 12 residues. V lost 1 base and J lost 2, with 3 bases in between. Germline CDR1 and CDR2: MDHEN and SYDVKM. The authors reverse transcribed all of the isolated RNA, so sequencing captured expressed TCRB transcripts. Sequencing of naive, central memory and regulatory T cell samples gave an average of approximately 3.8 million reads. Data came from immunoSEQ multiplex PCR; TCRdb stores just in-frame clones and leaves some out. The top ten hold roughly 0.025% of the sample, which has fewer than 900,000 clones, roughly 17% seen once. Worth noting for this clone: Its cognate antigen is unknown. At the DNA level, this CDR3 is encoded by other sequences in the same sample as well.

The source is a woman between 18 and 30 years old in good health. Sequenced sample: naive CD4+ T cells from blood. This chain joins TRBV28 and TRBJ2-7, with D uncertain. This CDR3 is CASSLSPYEQYF. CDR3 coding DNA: TGTGCCAGCAGTTTATCGCCCTACGAGCAGTACTTC.